This passage covers 3 T cell receptor beta chains from one sample sequenced in a study of T cell changes during pregnancy in multiple sclerosis. Repertoires were generated with immunoSEQ multiplex PCR, while TCRdb's copy carries only in-frame clones and drops some. The sample lists around 35,000 clones, under 90% occurring once. The source material was CD8+ T cells from peripheral blood mononuclear cells, sampled after pregnancy. These TCRs come from a female donor with multiple sclerosis, enrolled in a pregnancy study.

This chain joins TRBV27 and TRBJ2-1; possibly TRBD1 for D (6 bases). The ends were cut back, 5 bases at V and 5 bases at J, with 13 bases in the middle. The CDR3 contains 14 residues. Germline lookup yields CDR1 MNHEY and CDR2 SMNVEV (reference sequence). The CDR3 DNA reads as TGTGCCAGCAGTCCCGGGACAACCCACAATGAGCAGTTCTTC. As protein: CASSPGTTHNEQFF.

The chain employs TRBV9 and TRBJ2-7, with 7 bases aligning to TRBD1. Trimming removed 3 bases from V and 9 bases from J; junction bases left unmatched: 3. The length of the CDR3 is 11 residues. CDR1 is SGDLS and CDR2 is YYNGEE in the germline V gene. The CDR3 region has the DNA TGTGCCAGCAGCGCCGGGGACAGGCAGTACTTC. Amino acid sequence: CASSAGDRQYF.

This sequence joins TRBV27 and TRBJ2-1; 8 bases fit TRBD1. The CDR3 extends over 15 amino acids. The V gene's germline CDR1 is MNHEY and CDR2 SMNVEV (reference sequence). Unmatched junction bases numbered 7, after V lost 5 bases and J lost 4 bases. CDR3 DNA: TGTGCCAGCAGTACGACAGGGGCCCCTTACAATGAGCAGTTCTTC. As protein: CASSTTGAPYNEQFF.